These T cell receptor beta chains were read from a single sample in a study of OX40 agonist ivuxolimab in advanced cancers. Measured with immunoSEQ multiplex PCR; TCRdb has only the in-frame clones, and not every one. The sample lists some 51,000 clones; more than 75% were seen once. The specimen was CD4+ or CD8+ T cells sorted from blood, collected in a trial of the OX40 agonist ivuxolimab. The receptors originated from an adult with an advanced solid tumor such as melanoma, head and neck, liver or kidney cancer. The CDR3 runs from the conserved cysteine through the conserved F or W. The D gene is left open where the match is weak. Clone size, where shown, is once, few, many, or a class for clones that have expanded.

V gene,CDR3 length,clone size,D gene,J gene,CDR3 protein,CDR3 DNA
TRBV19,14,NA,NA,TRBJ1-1,CASSPRAANTEAFF,TGTGCCAGTAGTCCCCGGGCAGCGAACACTGAAGCTTTCTTT
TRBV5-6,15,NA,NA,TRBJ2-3,CASSPRGGGPDTQYF,TGTGCCAGCAGCCCGAGGGGTGGGGGCCCAGATACGCAGTATTTT
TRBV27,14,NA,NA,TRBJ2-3,CASSLVQAEDTQYF,TGTGCCAGCAGTTTAGTTCAGGCTGAAGATACGCAGTATTTT
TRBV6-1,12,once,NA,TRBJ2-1,CASGPTGYEQFF,TGTGCCAGCGGACCGACAGGTTATGAGCAGTTCTTC
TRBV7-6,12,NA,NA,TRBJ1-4,CASTQGFEKLFF,TGTGCCAGCACTCAGGGTTTTGAAAAACTGTTTTTT
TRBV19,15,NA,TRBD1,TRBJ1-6,CASSSRDRGLSPLHF,TGTGCCAGTAGTTCCCGGGACAGGGGATTGTCACCCCTCCACTTT
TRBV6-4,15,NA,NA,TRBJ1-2,CASSDSEGGSYGYTF,TGTGCCAGCAGTGACTCCGAGGGGGGATCCTATGGCTACACCTTC
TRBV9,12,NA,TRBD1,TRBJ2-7,CASSGQGAEQYF,TGTGCCAGCAGCGGACAGGGGGCCGAGCAGTACTTC
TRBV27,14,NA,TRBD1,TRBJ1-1,CASSLIQGAAEAFF,TGTGCCAGCAGTTTAATACAGGGGGCAGCTGAAGCTTTCTTT
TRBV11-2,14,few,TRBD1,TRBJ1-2,CASSIRQGLDGYTF,TGTGCCAGCTCAATCCGACAGGGCTTGGATGGCTACACCTTC
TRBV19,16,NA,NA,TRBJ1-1,CASSWGLRGEHTEAFF,TGTGCCAGTAGCTGGGGATTAAGGGGGGAGCACACTGAAGCTTTCTTT
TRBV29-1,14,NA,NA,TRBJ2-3,CSVPGQTSTDTQYF,TGCAGCGTTCCAGGACAGACTAGCACAGATACGCAGTATTTT
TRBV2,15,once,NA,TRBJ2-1,CASTLGSSSYNEQFF,TGTGCCAGCACCTTGGGCTCGAGCTCCTACAATGAGCAGTTCTTC
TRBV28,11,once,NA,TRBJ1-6,CASSPNSPLHF,TGTGCCAGCAGCCCTAATTCACCCCTCCACTTT
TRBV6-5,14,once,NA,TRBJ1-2,CASSWALGADGYTF,TGTGCCAGCAGTTGGGCCCTTGGGGCCGACGGCTACACCTTC
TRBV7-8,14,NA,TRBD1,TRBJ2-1,CASSSRDRGNEQFF,TGTGCCAGCAGCAGCCGGGACAGGGGAAATGAGCAGTTCTTC